A selection of T cell receptor beta chains follows, all from one sample in a study of tumor-infiltrating lymphocytes in primary liver carcinoma. TCRdb fed the multiplex PCR reads into MiXCR, producing one record per CDR3 protein. The sample lists fewer than 250,000 distinct CDR3 sequences, less than 75% occurring once. Input material: peripheral blood. The source is a woman aged 60-75 years with primary liver carcinoma and hepatitis B virus infection. CDR3s include the opening cysteine and the closing phenylalanine or tryptophan. D genes are given only for firm matches. Clone size is not always given. Where it is, it says once, few, many or a class for expanded clones.

NA	TRBJ2-4	NA	TRBV28	CASSRRESGNIQYF	TGTGCCAGCAGTCGGAGGGAGAGCGGAAACATTCAGTACTTC
NA	TRBJ2-5	NA	TRBV11-2	CASSFGPTGETQYF	TGTGCCAGCAGCTTTGGACCCACTGGGGAAACCCAGTACTTC
TRBD2	TRBJ2-7	NA	TRBV5-5	CASSVGLSQNYERYF	TGTGCCAGCAGCGTGGGACTATCCCAGAACTACGAGCGGTACTTC
NA	TRBJ2-5	many	TRBV29-1	CSVGGRGKETQYF	TGCAGCGTTGGGGGGCGCGGTAAAGAGACCCAGTACTTC
NA	TRBJ1-1	many	TRBV4-1	CASSQDPRRALNTEAFF	TGCGCCAGCAGCCAAGACCCACGGAGAGCCTTGAACACTGAAGCTTTCTTT
NA	TRBJ2-1	NA	TRBV6-5	CASRLLSTGGGCGYNEQFF	TGTGCCAGCAGACTACTCAGTACAGGGGGGGGTTGCGGATACAATGAGCAGTTCTTC
NA	TRBJ2-7	NA	TRBV6-5	CASSGSGGEQYF	TGTGCCAGCAGTGGTTCAGGAGGCGAGCAGTACTTC
NA	TRBJ2-5	few	TRBV5-1	CASGLEGGAETQYF	TGCGCCAGCGGCTTGGAAGGGGGGGCAGAGACCCAGTACTTC
TRBD1	TRBJ2-5	NA	TRBV20-1	CSAPGQGQETQYF	TGCAGTGCCCCGGGACAGGGGCAAGAGACCCAGTACTTC
NA	TRBJ1-6	many	TRBV6-5	CASSYRRGEPLHF	TGTGCCAGCAGTTACAGGCGGGGGGAACCCCTCCACTTT
TRBD1	TRBJ2-7	few	TRBV5-1	CASSVQGSQDEQYF	TGCGCCAGCAGCGTACAGGGGTCTCAGGACGAGCAGTACTTC
NA	TRBJ1-4	many	TRBV10-3	CAISESGRLNEKLFF	TGTGCCATCAGTGAGTCGGGGCGGCTTAATGAAAAACTGTTTTTT
TRBD1	TRBJ1-6	many	TRBV4-1	CASSQGGPYGDRANSPLHF	TGCGCCAGCAGCCAAGGCGGACCTTATGGGGACAGGGCGAATTCACCCCTCCACTTT
NA	TRBJ2-1	NA	TRBV11-2	CASSFRPRVAGRNRESNEQFF	TGTGCCAGCAGCTTCCGCCCCAGGGTTGCGGGCAGAAATCGCGAGTCAAATGAGCAATTTTTC
TRBD2	TRBJ2-4	NA	TRBV5-5	CASSGGLAGRNIQYF	TGTGCCAGCAGTGGGGGACTAGCGGGAAGGAACATTCAGTACTTC
NA	TRBJ2-7	NA	TRBV7-8	CTSSLALPGEPYEQYF	TGTACTAGCAGCTTAGCACTGCCTGGGGAACCCTACGAGCAGTACTTC
NA	TRBJ2-7	NA	TRBV20-1	CSASPPSDSYEQYF	TGCAGTGCTAGCCCCCCTAGTGACTCCTACGAGCAGTACTTC
NA	TRBJ2-5	NA	TRBV5-1	CASSLGRRANQETQYF	TGCGCCAGCAGCTTGGGCAGACGGGCTAACCAAGAGACCCAGTACTTC
NA	TRBJ2-1	NA	TRBV12-3/TRBV12-4	CASNIAHGSWEQFF	TGTGCCAGCAACATCGCACATGGTTCGTGGGAGCAGTTCTTC
TRBD1	TRBJ1-2	once	TRBV12-3/TRBV12-4	CASSPPLTGLGYAF	TGTGCCAGCAGTCCTCCTCTGACAGGGCTCGGCTACGCCTTT
NA	TRBJ2-7	NA	TRBV11-2	CASSLCRDPSYEQYF	TGTGCCAGCAGCTTATGCAGGGACCCCTCCTACGAGCAGTACTTC
TRBD1	TRBJ1-1	NA	TRBV5-1	CAISLAGGAYLGTEAFF	TGCGCCATCAGCCTTGCAGGGGGGGCATATTTGGGAACTGAAGCTTTCTTT
TRBD2	TRBJ2-1	many	TRBV29-1	CSVEALVAGVSYNEQFF	TGCAGCGTTGAAGCCCTAGTAGCGGGAGTATCTTACAATGAGCAGTTCTTC
NA	TRBJ2-7	NA	TRBV7-9	CASSYFQGTYEQYF	TGTGCCAGCAGCTACTTTCAAGGGACCTACGAGCAGTACTTC
NA	TRBJ2-1	NA	TRBV6-5	CTSNNGASEVNEQFF	TGTACCAGCAACAACGGGGCTAGCGAGGTAAATGAGCAGTTCTTC
NA	TRBJ2-7	NA	TRBV6-2/TRBV6-3	CGSSWVNGEQYF	TGTGGCAGCAGCTGGGTGAACGGGGAGCAGTACTTC
NA	TRBJ2-1	few	TRBV5-6	CASSLTKWANNEQFF	TGTGCCAGCAGCTTGACTAAGTGGGCGAACAATGAGCAGTTCTTC
NA	TRBJ1-4	many	TRBV6-6	CASSYVVREATNEKLFF	TGTGCCAGCAGTTACGTTGTCAGGGAGGCAACTAATGAAAAACTGTTTTTT
TRBD1	TRBJ1-2	NA	TRBV29-1	CSAGEPGQGTSSTF	TGCAGCGCTGGGGAGCCGGGACAGGGGACCTCCAGCACCTTC
TRBD2	TRBJ2-7	medium-sized	TRBV11-2	CASSPRTSGTPYEQYF	TGTGCCAGCAGCCCAAGGACTAGCGGGACCCCCTACGAGCAGTACTTC
NA	TRBJ1-3	NA	TRBV7-9	CASPPGDVNTIYF	TGTGCCAGTCCCCCCGGAGACGTAAACACCATATATTTT
TRBD1	TRBJ1-2	NA	TRBV2	CASNRQGRDYGYTF	TGTGCCAGCAACCGACAGGGTCGAGACTATGGCTACACCTTC
NA	TRBJ2-1	NA	TRBV11-1	CARSLGGYNEQFF	TGTGCCAGGAGCTTAGGAGGGTATAATGAGCAGTTCTTC
NA	TRBJ2-7	medium-sized	TRBV11-1	CASSLAGPPQYF	TGTGCCAGCAGCTTAGCCGGGCCTCCGCAGTACTTC
NA	TRBJ1-5	few	TRBV30	CAWSRRTNSNQPQHF	TGTGCCTGGAGCAGGCGGACGAATAGCAATCAGCCCCAGCATTTT
NA	TRBJ2-1	few	TRBV10-3	CAISEPNSPSYNEQFF	TGTGCCATCAGTGAGCCAAATAGCCCGTCCTACAATGAGCAGTTCTTC
NA	TRBJ1-2	NA	TRBV20-1	CSASVVYGYTF	TGCAGTGCTAGCGTTGTATATGGCTACACCTTC
NA	TRBJ2-5	few	TRBV14	CASSQLASTNQETQYF	TGTGCCAGCAGCCAACTAGCGTCAACCAACCAAGAGACCCAGTACTTC
NA	TRBJ2-5	few	TRBV5-1	CASSVDKPQETQYF	TGCGCCAGCAGCGTCGACAAGCCCCAAGAGACCCAGTACTTC
NA	TRBJ2-5	NA	TRBV20-1	CSAPDRTRTQYF	TGCAGTGCGCCAGACCGAACGAGGACCCAGTACTTC
TRBD1	TRBJ2-7	few	TRBV12-3/TRBV12-4	CASSAGQGAYEQYF	TGTGCCAGCAGTGCCGGACAGGGCGCCTACGAGCAGTACTTC
NA	TRBJ1-3	NA	TRBV5-5	CASSLGGSRVGNTIHF	TGTGCCAGCAGCTTGGGAGGGAGTCGGGTCGGAAACACCATACATTTT
NA	TRBJ2-5	many	TRBV28	CASSSGGSRETQYF	TGTGCCAGCAGTTCTGGGGGGAGCCGAGAGACCCAGTACTTC
TRBD2	TRBJ2-3	few	TRBV30	CAWSRGLVADTQYF	TGTGCCTGGAGTCGCGGACTAGTAGCAGATACGCAGTATTTT
NA	TRBJ2-3	many	TRBV10-3	CAISESLAEQYF	TGTGCCATCAGTGAGTCCTTAGCTGAGCAGTATTTT
NA	TRBJ2-5	once	TRBV4-2	CSSSPIPGAKETQYF	TGTTCCAGCAGCCCCATCCCGGGAGCAAAAGAGACCCAGTACTTC
TRBD1	TRBJ1-1	NA	TRBV11-3	CASSPGQGSALNTIAFF	TGTGCCAGCAGCCCGGGACAGGGGTCCGCTTTGAACACTATAGCTTTCTTT
NA	TRBJ2-7	NA	TRBV10-3	CAITRTPRGEQYF	TGTGCCATTACCCGGACACCACGGGGCGAGCAGTACTTC
NA	TRBJ1-1	NA	TRBV11-2	CASNFRDRNIEAFF	TGTGCCAGCAACTTTAGAGACAGGAACATTGAAGCTTTCTTT
NA	TRBJ2-3	once	TRBV11-2	CASGLLRIGGGTYTQYF	TGTGCCAGCGGCTTACTCCGAATCGGCGGGGGCACATATACGCAGTATTTT
NA	TRBJ1-4	few	TRBV4-1	CASSPRTATNEKLFF	TGCGCCAGCAGCCCTCGGACGGCAACTAATGAAAAACTGTTTTTT
NA	TRBJ2-1	NA	TRBV11-3	CASGLDFFFRGSSYNEQFF	TGTGCCAGCGGCTTAGATTTTTTTTTCAGGGGAAGCTCATACAATGAGCAGTTTTTC
NA	TRBJ2-1	many	TRBV11-3	CASSLERNEQFF	TGTGCCAGCAGCTTAGAACGGAATGAGCAGTTCTTC
NA	TRBJ2-7	few	TRBV28	CASSNAPYEQYF	TGTGCCAGCAGTAACGCCCCATACGAGCAGTACTTC